Below are 9 T cell receptor beta chains sequenced from a single sample in a study of cytomegalovirus exposure and HLA in healthy donors. Both 60 Vbeta primers and 13 Jbeta primers went into the PCR. Sequenced by immunoSEQ multiplex PCR; TCRdb stores in-frame clones only, minus some. The table lists some 170,000 clones, roughly 80% of them singletons, with about a tenth in the top ten. Sequencing used PBMCs. The source is a young man in good health and CMV-seropositive.

This clone was detected only a few times. CDR3 residues: CASRNTPQGDTQYF. DNA of the CDR3: TGTGCCAGCAGGAACACCCCACAGGGAGATACGCAGTATTTT. The chain joins TRBV6-6 to TRBJ2-3; D is perhaps TRBD1 (6 bases). CDR1 is MNHNY, CDR2 SVGAGI, per germline (reference sequence). CDR3 length: 14 amino acids. With 6 bases removed from V and 5 bases from J, the gap between germline ends came to 15 bases.

This clone was observed a few times. The chain is built from TRBV19 and TRBJ2-7, with 11 bases identical to TRBD1. Germline trimming cut 5 bases from V and 2 bases from J; bases unmatched to any gene: 5. Germline V gene sequence: CDR1 LNHDA, CDR2 SQIVND (reference sequence). CDR3 length: 15 amino acids. As DNA, the CDR3 is TGTGCCAGTAGTGCGGGACAGGGGGGCCCCTACGAGCAGTACTTC. Residues: CASSAGQGGPYEQYF.

This clone was seen once. This rearrangement joins TRBV11-2 to TRBJ1-1; D remains unclear. V was cut by 0 bases and J by 5 bases, with 7 bases left in between. The CDR3 contains 13 residues. From germline, CDR1 is SGHAT and CDR2 FQNNGV. CDR3: CASSLDLQTEAFF. As DNA, the CDR3 is TGTGCCAGCAGCTTAGATCTCCAGACTGAAGCTTTCTTT.

CDR3 DNA: TGTGCCAGCAGTCCCTTACAGGGGACTGAAGCTTTCTTT. It yields the protein CASSPLQGTEAFF. The chain couples TRBV7-2 to TRBJ1-1; 7 bases fit TRBD1. The CDR3 sequence is 13 residues long. V shed 6 bases, J shed 5 bases, and the junction held 6 bases outside the gene matches. The germline V gene has CDR1 SGHTA and CDR2 FQGNSA.

The chain links TRBV28 to TRBJ1-5; TRBD1 might be the D (6 bases). Trimming stripped 7 bases from V and 7 bases from J, with 20 bases between. The CDR3 sequence is 15 residues long. Germline V gene lookup returns CDR1 MDHEN and CDR2 SYDVKM. The CDR3 spells CASMKTGSSGQPQHF. Here the CDR3 DNA reads TGTGCCAGCATGAAGACAGGCTCGTCGGGACAGCCCCAGCATTTT. The variable domain in full, with the rest retrieved from reference TRBV28 and TRBJ1-5, is DVKVTQSSRYLVKRTGEKVFLECVQDMDHENMFWYRQDPGLGLRLIYFSYDVKMKEKGDIPEGYSVSREKKERFSLILESASTNQTSMYLCASMKTGSSGQPQHFGDGTRLSIL.

The chain is built from TRBV15 and TRBJ1-5, with 7 bases identical to TRBD1. The CDR3 consists of 16 residues. Per germline, CDR1 LNHNV and CDR2 YYDKDF (reference sequence). J was trimmed by 2 bases and V by 6 bases; bases with no gene match: 10. The DNA for the CDR3 is TGTGCCACCAGACCGGGACAGCTTATAGGCAATCAGCCCCAGCATTTT. It translates to CATRPGQLIGNQPQHF.

The chain has TRBV5-6 and TRBJ2-1, with TRBD2 as a possible D gene (6 bases). This CDR3 is 15 amino acids long. Germline-derived CDR1 and CDR2 are SGHDT and YYEEEE. V lost 0 bases, J lost 6 bases, and 13 bases lay in between. The CDR3 loop is CASSLVSGAGNEQFF. CDR3 in DNA: TGTGCCAGCAGCTTGGTGTCGGGAGCTGGCAATGAGCAGTTCTTC.

This CDR3 is CASSIGGGIHQPQHF. The CDR3 coding sequence is TGTGCCAGTAGTATCGGGGGGGGCATCCATCAGCCCCAGCATTTT. The V and J genes are TRBV19 and TRBJ1-5; TRBD1 is a possible D gene (6 bases). There are 15 residues in the CDR3. V lost 3 bases and J lost 5, with 14 bases in between. The germline V gene has CDR1 LNHDA and CDR2 SQIVND (reference sequence).

A few counts support this clone. V and J are TRBV5-1 and TRBJ2-1; TRBD2 is a possible D gene (7 bases). CDR3 length: 16 amino acids. V lost 0 bases and J lost 7, with 17 bases in between. Germline loops: CDR1 SGHRS, CDR2 YFSETQ. The CDR3 loop reads CASSLAGGGRPNEQFF. CDR3 DNA sequence: TGCGCCAGCAGCTTGGCCGGGGGCGGGAGACCTAATGAGCAGTTCTTC.